This T cell receptor (beta chain) was profiled in a study of T cell repertoires in cytomegalovirus infection. Study context: Indications came from public TCR beta signatures; they pointed to CMV infection and to a matching HLA type. Findings of the study overall: HLA-C-restricted CMV-specific TCR beta clonotypes prevailed in the ex vivo response. Pooled public TCR beta family frequency picked out CMV carriers with the relevant HLA.

This CDR3 spans 13 amino acids. V lost 4 bases and J lost 8, with 15 bases in between. The germline gives CDR1 DFQATT, CDR2 SNEGSKA (reference sequence). This clonotype showed up many times. Antigen unknown. TCRdb recomputed calls from the reads with MiXCR, one row per CDR3 protein. The sample holds 250,000 to 300,000 distinct CDR3 sequences, around 15% seen once. Sequencing was done on a sample of PBMCs. The chain uses TRBV20-1 and TRBJ1-5; TRBD1 might be the D (6 bases). This clonotype originated in a human donor in good health (CMV status not recorded). Some clones in this sample may be carry-over from other donors' samples. The CDR3 bases are TGCAGTGCTAATCCGACAGGACCTAAGCCCCAGCATTTT. Translation gives CSANPTGPKPQHF.